These 6 T cell receptor beta chains originate from one sample sequenced in a study of blood T cell repertoires in COVID-19. Using immunoSEQ multiplex PCR, the repertoire was profiled, and TCRdb retains in-frame clones only, with some absent. The table records 150,000 to 200,000 clones, about 84% of them present only once. The sample comprised PBMCs or T cells enriched from blood (not recorded which). All receptors come from a man aged 40-49 years who had recovered from COVID-19.

The V call is TRBV11-2, the J call TRBJ1-1, with a weak D call TRBD1 (5 bases). The V end was cut by 4 bases, the J end by 6 bases, with 12 bases between. In germline, CDR1 is SGHAT, CDR2 FQNNGV. CDR3 size: 13 residues. The CDR3 nucleotides are TGTGCCAGCAGCTCTGACAGTCGGCCTGAAGCTTTCTTT. It codes for CASSSDSRPEAFF.

This chain connects TRBV7-7 to TRBJ2-1; 8 nucleotides line up with TRBD1. The germline V gene has CDR1 SSHAT and CDR2 FNYEAQ (reference sequence). With V trimmed by 2 bases and J by 2 bases, 5 bases remained unmatched. The CDR3 runs to 16 residues. The CDR3 region has the DNA TGTGCCAGCAGCTTATTTTACAGGGGGACCTACAATGAGCAGTTCTTC. It encodes CASSLFYRGTYNEQFF.

The chain has TRBV10-3 and TRBJ1-6; 12 positions match TRBD1. With V trimmed by 8 bases and J by 10 bases, 9 bases remained unmatched. The germline V gene has CDR1 ENHRY and CDR2 SYGVKD. The CDR3 contains 15 residues. The CDR3 DNA reads TGTGCCATCTCGACGGGACAGGGGGCCGCGTCACCCCTCCACTTT. Protein: CAISTGQGAASPLHF.

The CDR3 region is CAWSPLPYGYTF. In nucleotides, the CDR3 is TGTGCCTGGAGTCCCCTCCCCTATGGCTACACCTTC. The genes are TRBV30 and TRBJ1-2; D not resolved. Trimming cost V 2 bases and J 4 bases, with 8 bases left between them. Germline CDR1 and CDR2: GTSNPN and SVGIG (reference sequence). This CDR3 comprises 12 residues.

This chain connects TRBV7-9 to TRBJ2-1, with 7 nucleotides matching TRBD1. The CDR3 spans 15 residues. The trim removed 7 bases at V and 5 bases at J, leaving 11 bases unmatched. Germline CDR1 and CDR2: SEHNR and FQNEAQ (reference sequence). The CDR3 loop is CASNQMAGGNNEQFF. Here the CDR3 DNA reads TGTGCCAGCAACCAAATGGCAGGGGGTAACAATGAGCAGTTCTTC. Variable domain in full (rest from reference TRBV7-9 and TRBJ2-1): DTGVSQNPRHKITKRGQNVTFRCDPISEHNRLYWYRQTLGQGPEFLTYFQNEAQLEKSRLLSDRFSAERPKGSFSTLEIQRTEQGDSAMYLCASNQMAGGNNEQFFGPGTRLTVL.

The rearrangement links TRBV7-9 to TRBJ2-7, with D maybe TRBD2 (6 bases). The V gene lost 2 bases and the J gene lost 0 bases, with 17 bases spanning the gap. In germline, CDR1 is SEHNR, CDR2 FQNEAQ (reference sequence). This CDR3 comprises 17 residues. CDR3 loop: CASSLTPRRGISYEQYF. The CDR3 region has the DNA TGTGCCAGCAGCTTAACTCCCCGACGCGGGATCTCCTACGAGCAGTACTTC. Variable domain in full (rest from reference TRBV7-9 and TRBJ2-7): DTGVSQNPRHKITKRGQNVTFRCDPISEHNRLYWYRQTLGQGPEFLTYFQNEAQLEKSRLLSDRFSAERPKGSFSTLEIQRTEQGDSAMYLCASSLTPRRGISYEQYFGPGTRLTVT.